The 18 T cell receptor beta chains below were found in one sample sequenced in a study of molecular identifiers for immune sequencing clone quantification. TCRdb analysed the PCR reads with MiXCR anew, one entry per CDR3 protein. The data hold around 460,000 distinct CDR3 sequences, with roughly 23% observed a single time. Material for sequencing was naive CD8+ T cells from blood, with Jurkat cell RNA spiked in. Subset meaning: FACS-sorted CD8+CD4-CCR7+CD45RA+ naive T cells. All receptors come from a human donor in good health. Some libraries in this study had Jurkat cell RNA spiked in.

The chain combines TRBV4-3 with TRBJ1-4; D is unclear. Germline CDR1 is LGHNA and CDR2 is YSLEER. With 0 bases removed from V and 5 bases from J, the gap between germline ends came to 16 bases. This CDR3 has 17 amino acids. The CDR3 nucleotides read TGCGCCAGCAGCCAAGATTGGTCGGCAGCTTCGAATGAAAAACTGTTTTTT. The encoded protein is CASSQDWSAASNEKLFF.

This clonotype was counted only a few times. The J gene is TRBJ2-7, the V gene TRBV5-1; D perhaps matches TRBD1 (6 bases). CDR3 length equals 14 residues. Trimming stripped 3 bases from V and 2 bases from J, with 12 bases between. Germline V gene lookup returns CDR1 SGHRS and CDR2 YFSETQ. The CDR3 sequence is CASSSGQITYEQYF. CDR3 bases: TGCGCCAGCAGCTCCGGACAGATCACCTACGAGCAGTACTTC. The full variable domain, in which reference TRBV5-1 and TRBJ2-7 provide the parts outside the CDR3, is KAGVTQTPRYLIKTRGQQVTLSCSPISGHRSVSWYQQTPGQGLQFLFEYFSETQRNKGNFPGRFSGRQFSNSRSEMNVSTLELGDSALYLCASSSGQITYEQYFGPGTRLTVT.

This clonotype has ten or more counts. The chain is built from TRBV7-9 and TRBJ2-3; the match to TRBD1 covers 11 bases. This CDR3 has 15 amino acids. The germline CDR1 and CDR2 sequences are SEHNR and FQNEAQ (reference sequence). The ends lost 4 bases at V and 4 bases at J; junction bases unmatched: 4. The CDR3 spells CASSYGQGAADTQYF. CDR3 DNA: TGTGCCAGCAGCTACGGACAGGGGGCCGCAGATACGCAGTATTTT.

The genes are TRBV5-1 and TRBJ2-7; possibly TRBD1 for D (7 bases). Germline lookup yields CDR1 SGHRS and CDR2 YFSETQ. This CDR3 is 18 amino acids long. V lost 0 bases to trimming and J lost 2 bases, with 21 bases between them. The CDR3 here is CASSLAPGGLESPYEQYF. CDR3 nucleotides: TGCGCCAGCAGCTTGGCCCCAGGGGGGCTGGAATCGCCCTACGAGCAGTACTTC. The whole variable domain, filled in from reference TRBV5-1 and TRBJ2-7, reads KAGVTQTPRYLIKTRGQQVTLSCSPISGHRSVSWYQQTPGQGLQFLFEYFSETQRNKGNFPGRFSGRQFSNSRSEMNVSTLELGDSALYLCASSLAPGGLESPYEQYFGPGTRLTVT.

This clonotype was picked up a small number of times. The chain combines TRBV6-6 with TRBJ2-1; D call uncertain. The CDR3 extends over 13 amino acids. Germline V gives CDR1 MNHNY, CDR2 SVGAGI (reference sequence). V was trimmed by 2 bases and J by 8 bases, leaving 10 bases between them. The CDR3 is CASSYLGPDEQFF. Written as DNA, the CDR3 is TGTGCCAGCAGTTACCTAGGACCGGATGAGCAGTTCTTC.

This clonotype was seen at least ten times. The genes are TRBV2 and TRBJ1-1; 10 positions match TRBD1. J gave up 0 bases and V 7 bases, and 2 bases lay outside the gene matches. Per germline, CDR1 SNHLY and CDR2 FYNNEI. The CDR3 is made up of 14 amino acids. DNA of the CDR3: TGTGCCAGCAATGACAGGGGGCTGAACACTGAAGCTTTCTTT. Protein product: CASNDRGLNTEAFF.

This clonotype has only a few counts. The CDR3 here is CASSISPSRGWLNTEAFF. Written as DNA, the CDR3 is TGTGCCAGTAGTATCTCCCCCAGTCGCGGATGGCTGAACACTGAAGCTTTCTTT. This chain connects TRBV19 to TRBJ1-1; D ambiguous. This CDR3 comprises 18 residues. Trimming shortened V by 3 bases and J by 0 bases, and 20 bases separated the two germline ends. CDR1 is LNHDA and CDR2 is SQIVND in the germline V gene (reference sequence). The full variable domain, its missing parts supplied by reference TRBV19 and TRBJ1-1, is DGGITQSPKYLFRKEGQNVTLSCEQNLNHDAMYWYRQDPGQGLRLIYYSQIVNDFQKGDIAEGYSVSREKKESFPLTVTSAQKNPTAFYLCASSISPSRGWLNTEAFFGQGTRLTVV.

As for this clonotype: This CDR3 is missing its conserved last phenylalanine or tryptophan, likely due to a read error. The chain uses TRBV7-6 and TRBJ2-7; 7 nucleotides align to TRBD2. Germline assignment: CDR1 SGHVS and CDR2 FNYEAQ. The CDR3 is 17 amino acids. V was clipped by 1 base and J by 5 bases; unmatched bases: 14. The CDR3 DNA follows: TGTGCCAGCAGCTTAGGTTTTGCGGGGGAAAGGGGTAACGAGCAGTACCTC. Translating gives CASSLGFAGERGNEQYL.

This clonotype was seen only a few times. The chain joins TRBV29-1 to TRBJ2-7; D is possibly TRBD2 (6 bases). The V end was cut by 4 bases, the J end by 5 bases, with 15 bases between. This CDR3 region has 13 residues. Germline loops: CDR1 SQVTM, CDR2 ANQGSEA. CDR3 sequence reads: CSVVGGVSDEQYF. CDR3 DNA sequence: TGCAGCGTTGTCGGGGGAGTTAGCGACGAGCAGTACTTC.

The J gene is TRBJ1-3, the V gene TRBV9; a possible D gene is TRBD1 (5 bases). From germline, CDR1 is SGDLS and CDR2 YYNGEE. The length of the CDR3 is 13 residues. V shed 7 bases and J shed 0 bases, with 8 bases lying between them. The CDR3 nucleotides are TGTGCCAGCCAGGGTCTCTCTGGAAACACCATATATTTT. Its protein product is CASQGLSGNTIYF.

This clonotype was picked up one time. Possible read error: a much larger clone is one base away. The J gene is TRBJ2-4, the V gene TRBV5-6, with D perhaps being TRBD1 or TRBD2 (6 bases each). Germline V lookup: CDR1 SGHDT, CDR2 YYEEEE. The CDR3 length is 12 residues. CDR3 sequence: CAGSPGAAIQYF. The CDR3 coding sequence is TGTGCCGGCAGTCCGGGGGCGGCGATTCAGTACTTC. Drawing the rest from reference TRBV5-6 and TRBJ2-4, the complete variable domain is DAGVTQSPTHLIKTRGQQVTLRCSPKSGHDTVSWYQQALGQGPQFIFQYYEEEERQRGNFPDRFSGHQFPNYSSELNVNALLLGDSALYLCAGSPGAAIQYFGAGTRLSVL.

The chain has TRBV9 and TRBJ2-1; D may match TRBD1 or TRBD2 (5 bases each). This CDR3 has 13 amino acids. Germline lookup yields CDR1 SGDLS and CDR2 YYNGEE. V was shortened by 0 bases and J by 5 bases, with 6 bases between the two germline ends. CDR3 sequence reads: CASSVGGDNEQFF. CDR3 bases: TGTGCCAGCAGCGTAGGAGGGGACAATGAGCAGTTCTTC.

J is TRBJ2-7 and V is TRBV6-2 or TRBV6-3; TRBD1 agrees at 10 bases. Unmatched junction bases numbered 9, after V lost 2 bases and J lost 5 bases. CDR3 length: 16 amino acids. The germline CDR1 and CDR2 sequences are MNHEY and SVGEGT. DNA for the CDR3: TGTGCCAGCAGTTACGTCCCTTTGGGACAGGGGAACGAGCAGTACTTC. Its translation is CASSYVPLGQGNEQYF.

Comments on this clonotype: The germline gene is not matched at one end of the junction; a read error may be the cause. This sequence joins TRBV7-9 and TRBJ2-2; 8 nucleotides match TRBD2. Germline V gene data show CDR1 as SEHNR and CDR2 as FQNEAQ (reference sequence). There are 20 residues in the CDR3. The CDR3 loop is CASGLFIRLAGPANTGELFF. The CDR3 coding sequence is TGTGCCAGCGGCTTATTTATTAGGCTAGCGGGTCCAGCGAACACCGGGGAGCTGTTTTTT. Combining the CDR3 with reference TRBV7-9 and TRBJ2-2 gives the whole variable domain DTGVSQNPRHKITKRGQNVTFRCDPISEHNRLYWYRQTLGQGPEFLTYFQNEAQLEKSRLLSDRFSAERPKGSFSTLEIQRTEQGDSAMYLCASGLFIRLAGPANTGELFFGEGSRLTVL.

This clonotype was detected ten times or more. J is TRBJ1-1 and V is TRBV30; TRBD1 matches 9 bases. The CDR3 is 14 residues long. Germline V CDR1 and CDR2: GTSNPN, SVGIG (reference sequence). V trimming: 2 bases; J trimming: 4 bases; junction bases outside the gene matches: 5. The chain's CDR3 is CAWSWTGAVTEAFF. CDR3 bases: TGTGCCTGGAGTTGGACAGGGGCGGTCACTGAAGCTTTCTTT. Full variable domain (missing parts from reference TRBV30 and TRBJ1-1): SQTIHQWPATLVQPVGSPLSLECTVEGTSNPNLYWYRQAAGRGLQLLFYSVGIGQISSEVPQNLSASRPQDRQFILSSKKLLLSDSGFYLCAWSWTGAVTEAFFGQGTRLTVV.

Only a few counts were recorded for this clonotype. The chain combines TRBV7-8 with TRBJ2-1; 7 positions agree with TRBD2. Trimming cost V 1 base and J 4 bases; bases outside gene matches: 10. The length of the CDR3 is 17 residues. CDR1 and CDR2 (germline): SGHVS, FQNEAQ. The CDR3 DNA reads TGTGCCAGCAGCTTAGAATTCGCGCGGGGGATTTACAATGAGCAGTTCTTC. It yields the protein CASSLEFARGIYNEQFF. The entire variable domain, with the rest obtained from reference TRBV7-8 and TRBJ2-1, is as follows: GAGVSQSPRYKVAKRGQDVALRCDPISGHVSLFWYQQALGQGPEFLTYFQNEAQLDKSGLPSDRFFAERPEGSVSTLKIQRTQQEDSAVYLCASSLEFARGIYNEQFFGPGTRLTVL.

This clonotype occurred a few times. This rearrangement joins TRBV13 to TRBJ2-2; 13 bases line up with TRBD2. V shed 0 bases, J shed 6 bases, and the junction held 10 bases outside the gene matches. The CDR3 covers 19 residues. The germline gives CDR1 PRHDT, CDR2 FYEKMQ (reference sequence). CDR3 region: CASSLGYNPGLAGPGELFF. The CDR3 coding sequence is TGTGCCAGCAGCTTAGGCTATAATCCGGGACTAGCGGGACCCGGGGAGCTGTTTTTT.

This clonotype has more than one count but fewer than ten. This rearrangement joins TRBV27 to TRBJ2-7; D possibly uses TRBD1 or TRBD2 (5 bases each). Per the germline V gene, CDR1 is MNHEY and CDR2 is SMNVEV (reference sequence). This CDR3 has 15 amino acids. V was shortened by 5 bases and J by 2 bases, with 16 bases between the two germline ends. This CDR3 is CASSPAGGSPYEQYF. The DNA for the CDR3 is TGTGCCAGCAGTCCCGCTGGGGGAAGCCCCTACGAGCAGTACTTC.